The 29 T cell receptor beta chains listed next were all sequenced from one sample in a study of CD8 T cells in ankylosing spondylitis. MiXCR, run by TCRdb on the 5' RACE reads, gives a single entry per CDR3 protein. The sample has about 90,000 distinct CDR3 sequences; 27% are singletons. The sequenced sample consisted of blood, either unsorted or a sorted T cell fraction (not recorded which). Receptors were obtained from a male donor with ankylosing spondylitis or in good health (not recorded which).

A few counts support this clonotype. The chain carries TRBV6-5 and TRBJ1-1, with 7 bases aligning to TRBD1. The V gene end was trimmed by 3 bases and the J gene end by 3 bases; junction bases not matched to a gene: 4. The CDR3 contains 14 residues. Per germline, CDR1 MNHEY and CDR2 SVGAGI. The CDR3 DNA reads TGTGCCAGCAGTTATACAGGGGTGGACACTGAAGCTTTCTTT. Translating gives CASSYTGVDTEAFF.

This clonotype has more than one count but fewer than ten. The rearrangement joins TRBV7-2 to TRBJ1-5, with D perhaps matching TRBD1 (5 bases). From germline, CDR1 is SGHTA and CDR2 FQGNSA. This CDR3 has 12 amino acids. V lost 5 bases to trimming and J lost 7 bases, with 9 bases between them. Here the CDR3 reads CASSPRGQPQHF. In DNA form, the CDR3 reads TGTGCCAGCAGCCCTAGGGGACAGCCCCAGCATTTT.

The gene calls are TRBV5-1 and TRBJ2-3; tentatively, D is TRBD1 (5 bases). The V gene's germline CDR1 is SGHRS and CDR2 YFSETQ. The CDR3 extends over 13 amino acids. The V end was cut by 9 bases, the J end by 0 bases, with 11 bases between. This CDR3 reads CATADTSTDTQYF. For the CDR3, the DNA is TGCGCCACCGCGGACACTAGCACAGATACGCAGTATTTT.

This clonotype was counted between two and nine times. The chain links TRBV24-1 to TRBJ2-6; D is unclear. Deletions cut 7 bases from V and 0 bases from J, with 6 bases between. The germline V gene encodes CDR1 KGHDR and CDR2 SFDVKD. This CDR3 is built from 14 residues. The CDR3: CATRRDSGANVLTF. The CDR3 DNA sequence: TGTGCCACCAGAAGGGACTCTGGGGCCAACGTCCTGACTTTC.

This clonotype was observed a few times. The J gene is TRBJ1-4, the V gene TRBV6-1; D unresolved. Trimming stripped 8 bases from V and 6 bases from J, with 13 bases between. Germline V lookup: CDR1 MNHNS, CDR2 SASEGT. This CDR3 is built from 13 residues. CDR3 sequence (DNA): TGTGCCAGCCTCGGGCGTGCGGATGAAAAACTGTTTTTT. Translating gives CASLGRADEKLFF.

Only a few counts were recorded for this clonotype. The chain couples TRBV20-1 to TRBJ1-1; D call uncertain. CDR1 and CDR2 from the germline V gene are DFQATT and SNEGSKA (reference sequence). The CDR3 is 13 residues long. With 2 bases removed from V and 6 bases from J, the gap between germline ends came to 13 bases. The CDR3 region is CSARYGVRSEAFF. The CDR3 DNA reads as TGCAGTGCTAGATACGGCGTCAGGTCTGAAGCTTTCTTT.

This clonotype was seen many times. The chain uses TRBV28 and TRBJ1-1; no definite D call. This CDR3 has 11 residues. V was trimmed by 3 bases and J by 11 bases, leaving 10 bases between them. Germline loops: CDR1 MDHEN, CDR2 SYDVKM. The CDR3 sequence is CASSFSNLAFF. In nucleotides, the CDR3 is TGTGCCAGCAGTTTTTCCAATCTCGCTTTCTTT.

This clonotype was observed a handful of times. The chain is built from TRBV29-1 and TRBJ2-2; TRBD1 might be the D (6 bases). The V end was cut by 1 base, the J end by 5 bases, with 8 bases between. The CDR3 has 13 residues. CDR1 SQVTM and CDR2 ANQGSEA come from the germline V gene. The CDR3 region is CSVEGTETGELFF. CDR3 DNA sequence: TGCAGCGTTGAAGGGACAGAGACCGGGGAGCTGTTTTTT.

The chain employs TRBV10-3 and TRBJ1-1; D remains ambiguous. V was shortened by 5 bases and J by 0 bases, with 7 bases between the two germline ends. Germline lookup yields CDR1 ENHRY and CDR2 SYGVKD. This CDR3 contains 13 residues. The chain's CDR3 is CAISPSMNTEAFF. The CDR3 nucleotides read TGTGCCATCAGTCCGAGTATGAACACTGAAGCTTTCTTT.

The rearrangement uses TRBV18 and TRBJ2-5; 9 bases line up with TRBD2. The CDR3 runs 15 residues. Unmatched junction bases numbered 3, after V lost 0 bases and J lost 4 bases. Per germline, CDR1 KGHSH and CDR2 LQKENI. CDR3 coding DNA: TGTGCCAGCTCACCACCAAGTAGCGGGGGAGAGACCCAGTACTTC. It translates to CASSPPSSGGETQYF.

The gene calls are TRBV20-1 and TRBJ2-1, with 15 bases lining up with TRBD2. The CDR3 extends over 24 amino acids. Trimming removed 3 bases from V and 0 bases from J; junction bases left unmatched: 24. The germline CDR1 and CDR2 sequences are DFQATT and SNEGSKA (reference sequence). The CDR3 nucleotides read TGCAGTGCTAGGGTATCTTCCGGGACAGGGACTAGCGGGAGGTCCCTGAGCTCCTACAATGAGCAGTTCTTC. This gives the protein CSARVSSGTGTSGRSLSSYNEQFF.

CDR3: CASSFGQPFSGNTIYF. The DNA of the CDR3 is TGTGCCAGCAGTTTTGGGCAGCCTTTCTCTGGAAACACCATATATTTT. The chain couples TRBV27 to TRBJ1-3; D gene ambiguous. The CDR3 contains 16 residues. Germline CDR1 is MNHEY and CDR2 is SMNVEV (reference sequence). Trimming removed 3 bases at V and 0 bases at J, with 12 bases between.

This clonotype was counted between two and nine times. CDR3 sequence (DNA): TGTGCCAGCAGTCTGGGAGCGGTAACCTACAATGAGCAGTTCTTC. Translation: CASSLGAVTYNEQFF. The V gene is TRBV11-2, the J gene TRBJ2-1; tentative D call: TRBD2 (5 bases). The CDR3 is 15 residues long. Trimming removed 6 bases at V and 2 bases at J, with 14 bases between. CDR1 SGHAT and CDR2 FQNNGV come from the germline V gene.

Only a few counts were recorded for this clonotype. The genes are TRBV18 and TRBJ1-3; D ambiguous. Trimming took 2 bases from V and 2 from J, leaving 10 bases between them. The CDR3 has 15 residues. CDR1 and CDR2 (germline): KGHSH, LQKENI. DNA for the CDR3: TGTGCCAGCTCACCATTGGCAGATCCTGGAAACACCATATATTTT. As protein: CASSPLADPGNTIYF.

This clonotype has a count of ten or more. The chain links TRBV18 to TRBJ1-1; D call uncertain. This CDR3 is built from 14 residues. V lost 0 bases, J lost 7 bases, and 12 bases lay in between. The germline V gene has CDR1 KGHSH and CDR2 LQKENI. The DNA of the CDR3 is TGTGCCAGCTCACCACCCGTTGGAGTAGATGAAGCTTTCTTT. It encodes CASSPPVGVDEAFF.

A few counts support this clonotype. The genes are TRBV5-1 and TRBJ2-7; TRBD1 matches 11 bases. Germline loops: CDR1 SGHRS, CDR2 YFSETQ. V gave up 4 bases and J gave up 7 bases; unmatched junction bases: 13. This CDR3 is 16 amino acids long. The CDR3 bases are TGCGCCAGCAGCCATGGACAGGGGGCCACTAAGGTGGAGCAGTACTTC. Its translation: CASSHGQGATKVEQYF. Complete variable domain (other parts from reference TRBV5-1 and TRBJ2-7): KAGVTQTPRYLIKTRGQQVTLSCSPISGHRSVSWYQQTPGQGLQFLFEYFSETQRNKGNFPGRFSGRQFSNSRSEMNVSTLELGDSALYLCASSHGQGATKVEQYFGPGTRLTVT.

The rearrangement joins TRBV7-3 to TRBJ2-4, with D possibly being TRBD2 (5 bases). The V gene lost 2 bases and the J gene lost 6 bases, with 17 bases spanning the gap. Germline V CDR1 and CDR2: SGHTA, FQGTGA. CDR3 length: 16 amino acids. The CDR3 protein is CASSLGVTEGGNIQYF. The CDR3 coding sequence is TGTGCCAGCAGCTTAGGTGTTACCGAAGGAGGAAACATTCAGTACTTC.

This clonotype was detected only once. This chain uses TRBV29-1 with TRBJ1-2; possibly TRBD1 for D (6 bases). From germline, CDR1 is SQVTM and CDR2 ANQGSEA. The CDR3 has 15 amino acids. The V gene lost 7 bases and the J gene lost 6 bases, with 24 bases spanning the gap. The CDR3 loop is CSASPDSLSSDGYTF. The CDR3 DNA sequence: TGCAGCGCTTCACCGGACAGCCTTTCCAGTGATGGCTACACCTTC.

The chain is built from TRBV28 and TRBJ2-3; D not resolved. With 7 bases removed from V and 2 bases from J, the gap between germline ends came to 16 bases. The CDR3 totals 15 residues. Per the germline V gene, CDR1 is MDHEN and CDR2 is SYDVKM. For the CDR3, the DNA is TGTGCCAGCAACCCCGTCGGCGGCCCCACAGATACGCAGTATTTT. This sequence encodes CASNPVGGPTDTQYF.

The rearrangement joins TRBV25-1 to TRBJ2-7; 7 bases are a match to TRBD1. CDR1 is MGHDK, CDR2 SYGVNS, per germline. The junction had 8 bases not matched to a gene; V was cut back by 5 bases and J by 1 base. The CDR3 length is 15 residues. The CDR3 loop reads CASSPNNRGSYEQYF. In nucleotides, the CDR3 is TGTGCCAGCAGTCCCAACAACAGGGGATCCTACGAGCAGTACTTC.

The gene calls are TRBV20-1 and TRBJ2-7, with D uncertain. From germline, CDR1 is DFQATT and CDR2 SNEGSKA (reference sequence). V was clipped by 2 bases and J by 3 bases, with 11 bases between them. This CDR3 contains 13 residues. In DNA, the CDR3 is TGCAGTGCTAGAATGGCCTCGAGCTACGAGCAGTACTTC. Amino acids: CSARMASSYEQYF.

This clonotype was seen ten or more times. The V and J genes are TRBV25-1 and TRBJ2-7; no firm D call. Looked up from germline, CDR1 is MGHDK and CDR2 is SYGVNS. Trimming took off 4 bases at V and 6 bases at J, with 10 bases between the two ends. The length of the CDR3 is 12 residues. The CDR3 loop is CASSGDPVEQYF. CDR3 nucleotides: TGTGCCAGCAGTGGTGACCCGGTCGAGCAGTACTTC.

This chain links TRBV20-1 with TRBJ2-2; D may be TRBD1 (5 bases). Germline CDR1 DFQATT, CDR2 SNEGSKA (reference sequence). Trimming took 0 bases from V and 0 from J, leaving 8 bases between them. CDR3 length equals 15 residues. The CDR3 coding sequence is TGCAGTGCTAGAGAACAGGAGACGAACACCGGGGAGCTGTTTTTT. Its protein product is CSAREQETNTGELFF.

This clonotype was observed a handful of times. CDR3 sequence reads: CASSGTYTYEQYF. In DNA, the CDR3 is TGCGCCAGCTCCGGGACATATACCTACGAGCAGTACTTC. The V and J genes are TRBV5-1 and TRBJ2-7, with D perhaps TRBD1 (6 bases). The CDR3 totals 13 residues. V was cut by 7 bases and J by 2 bases, with 13 bases left in between. Germline CDR1 and CDR2: SGHRS and YFSETQ.

This clonotype showed up just a few times. This chain links TRBV2 with TRBJ2-4; D gene unclear. The ends were cut back, 8 bases at V and 9 bases at J, with 20 bases in the middle. CDR1 SNHLY and CDR2 FYNNEI come from the germline V gene. CDR3 length: 14 residues. CDR3 in DNA: TGTGCCAGCGCCCCCCAGGTCACCCCGGGCATTCAGTACTTC. Protein: CASAPQVTPGIQYF.

This chain uses TRBV5-1 with TRBJ2-3; no firm D call. Germline V gene lookup returns CDR1 SGHRS and CDR2 YFSETQ. This CDR3 has 13 amino acids. Trimming cost V 4 bases and J 4 bases, with 10 bases left between them. CDR3 protein: CASSQDGPDTQYF. CDR3 coding DNA: TGCGCCAGCAGCCAGGACGGACCAGATACGCAGTATTTT.

The sample holds a few counts of this clonotype. The V call is TRBV10-3, the J call TRBJ2-3; no definite D call. The CDR3 is 13 amino acids. Germline V gene lookup returns CDR1 ENHRY and CDR2 SYGVKD. V was shortened by 2 bases and J by 4 bases, with 7 bases between the two germline ends. The CDR3 sequence: CAISETDPDTQYF. DNA for the CDR3: TGTGCCATCAGTGAGACAGACCCAGATACGCAGTATTTT.

This clonotype was seen a handful of times. The chain has TRBV10-3 and TRBJ2-1, with 11 nucleotides matching TRBD2. The germline V gene encodes CDR1 ENHRY and CDR2 SYGVKD. Trimming removed 4 bases from V and 5 bases from J; junction bases left unmatched: 4. The CDR3 is made up of 15 amino acids. In nucleotides, the CDR3 is TGTGCCATCAGTGGAGGGACTAGCGGTCACAATGAGCAGTTCTTC. Protein sequence: CAISGGTSGHNEQFF.

This rearrangement joins TRBV7-2 to TRBJ1-5; TRBD1 agrees at 8 bases. CDR1 SGHTA and CDR2 FQGNSA come from the germline V gene. The junction had 6 bases not matched to a gene; V was cut back by 6 bases and J by 2 bases. CDR3 length: 15 amino acids. The CDR3 loop reads CASSSGQGRNQPQHF. The DNA for the CDR3 is TGTGCCAGCAGTTCCGGACAGGGCCGCAATCAGCCCCAGCATTTT.